This T cell receptor beta chain was documented in a study of blood T cell repertoires in COVID-19. About the research overall: The United States, Italy and Spain supplied acute and convalescent COVID-19 samples. From T cells, B-cell-depleted T cells, or PBMCs came the material, which was cDNA or gDNA.

Source study methods: Reference gene primer amplification in the assay estimated nucleated cell counts. Sequenced by immunoSEQ multiplex PCR; TCRdb stores in-frame clones only, minus some. V and J calls and clone size are as listed in that table; D and trimming were resolved from the DNA. The sample has around 53,000 clones; more than 75% are singletons. This sequence originates from a man aged 50 to 60 with active or convalescent COVID-19. The sequenced sample consisted of peripheral blood.

CDR3 protein: CASSSLPTGFTNYGYTF. CDR3 nucleotides: TGTGCCAGCAGCTCCCTTCCCACAGGGTTCACTAACTATGGCTACACCTTC. This chain uses TRBV5-5 with TRBJ1-2; perhaps TRBD1 as D (6 bases). V was trimmed by 3 bases and J by 0 bases, leaving 18 bases between them. In germline, CDR1 is SGHKS, CDR2 YYEKEE (reference sequence). The CDR3 is 17 residues long.